This record looks at one TCR beta chain sequence and its context. Original methodology: Amplifying reference gene primers gave estimates of nucleated cell counts. Some clones are missing from TCRdb's copy, which holds only in-frame ones; the method was immunoSEQ multiplex PCR. The DNA was the basis for D and trimming; V, J and clone size are from that table. The data hold a few hundred thousand clones, with about 85% observed a single time. These data come from a study of blood T cell repertoires in COVID-19. Study at large: Sites in the United States, Italy and Spain provided acute and convalescent COVID-19 samples. T cells, B-cell-depleted T cells, or PBMCs provided the cDNA or gDNA that served as material.

Trimming removed 5 bases from V and 10 bases from J; junction bases left unmatched: 14. The germline V gene encodes CDR1 SGHTA and CDR2 FQGTGA. CDR3 size: 16 residues. This receptor was taken from a woman aged 50 to 60 with active or convalescent COVID-19. Material for sequencing was peripheral blood. The chain is built from TRBV7-3 and TRBJ2-1; TRBD1 matches 10 bases. Here the CDR3 reads CASSPRGADRGREQFF. In DNA, the CDR3 is TGTGCCAGCAGCCCCCGCGGTGCGGACAGGGGGAGGGAGCAGTTCTTC. The full variable domain, its missing parts supplied by reference TRBV7-3 and TRBJ2-1, is GAGVSQTPSNKVTEKGKYVELRCDPISGHTALYWYRQSLGQGPEFLIYFQGTGAADDSGLPNDRFFAVRPEGSVSTLKIQRTERGDSAVYLCASSPRGADRGREQFFGPGTRLTVL.